This TCR beta chain was identified during a study of CD8 T cells in ankylosing spondylitis. V was pared by 7 bases and J by 1 base, with 9 bases of the junction left unmatched. The CDR3 runs 16 residues. This clonotype was counted ten times or more. Its antigen is still unknown. It was by quantitative 5'-RACE with molecular barcodes that TCR beta libraries were made. TCRdb reprocessed the 5' RACE reads with MiXCR, giving one entry per CDR3 protein. The table lists about 800,000 distinct CDR3 sequences, roughly 12% of them singletons. Overall study findings and caveats: In ankylosing spondylitis patients, matched synovial fluid reportedly showed significant enrichment of disease-linked clones. CD8+ cells made up the disease-linked clones, which were relatively rare in peripheral blood. Previous work reported some of these motif variants in the synovial fluid and blood of reactive arthritis. A TCR beta motif of roughly eight highly homologous variants seemed to mark ankylosing spondylitis blood.

Specimen: blood, either unsorted or a sorted T cell fraction (not recorded which). The chain carries TRBV12-3 or TRBV12-4 and TRBJ2-4, with 8 bases matching TRBD2. The clonotype originates from a male donor with ankylosing spondylitis. This CDR3 reads CASTPGRGRAKNIQYF. The DNA for the CDR3 is TGTGCCAGCACCCCCGGGAGGGGGAGGGCCAAAAACATTCAGTACTTC.